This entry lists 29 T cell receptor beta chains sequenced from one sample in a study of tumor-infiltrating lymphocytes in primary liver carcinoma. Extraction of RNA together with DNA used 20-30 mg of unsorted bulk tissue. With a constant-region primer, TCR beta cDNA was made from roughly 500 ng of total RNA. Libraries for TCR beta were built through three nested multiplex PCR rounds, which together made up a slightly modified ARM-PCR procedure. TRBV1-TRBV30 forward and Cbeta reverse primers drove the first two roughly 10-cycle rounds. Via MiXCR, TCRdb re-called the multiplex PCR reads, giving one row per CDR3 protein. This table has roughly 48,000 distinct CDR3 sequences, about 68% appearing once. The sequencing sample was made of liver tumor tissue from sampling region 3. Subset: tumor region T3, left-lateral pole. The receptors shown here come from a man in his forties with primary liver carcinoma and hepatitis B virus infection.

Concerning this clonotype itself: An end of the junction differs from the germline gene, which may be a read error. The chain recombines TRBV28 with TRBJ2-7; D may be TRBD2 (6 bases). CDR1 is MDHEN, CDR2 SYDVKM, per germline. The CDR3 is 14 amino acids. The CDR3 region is CASSSGAKLGERYF. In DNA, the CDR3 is TGTGCCAGCAGTTCGGGAGCGAAACTCGGCGAGCGGTACTTC.

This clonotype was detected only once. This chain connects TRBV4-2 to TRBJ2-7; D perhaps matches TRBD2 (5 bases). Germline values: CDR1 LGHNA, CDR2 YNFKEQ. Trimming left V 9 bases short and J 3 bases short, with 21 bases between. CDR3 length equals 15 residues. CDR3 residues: CASSQEGIRGYEQYF. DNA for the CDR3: TGTGCCAGTAGTCAAGAAGGTATCCGGGGCTACGAGCAGTACTTC.

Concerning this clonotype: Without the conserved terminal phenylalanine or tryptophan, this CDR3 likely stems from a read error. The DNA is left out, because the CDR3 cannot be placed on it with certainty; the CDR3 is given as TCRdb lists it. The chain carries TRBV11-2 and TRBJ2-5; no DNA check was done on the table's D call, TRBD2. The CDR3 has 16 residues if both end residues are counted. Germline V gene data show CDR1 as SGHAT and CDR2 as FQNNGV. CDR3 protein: CASRSWDSAHQETQYS.

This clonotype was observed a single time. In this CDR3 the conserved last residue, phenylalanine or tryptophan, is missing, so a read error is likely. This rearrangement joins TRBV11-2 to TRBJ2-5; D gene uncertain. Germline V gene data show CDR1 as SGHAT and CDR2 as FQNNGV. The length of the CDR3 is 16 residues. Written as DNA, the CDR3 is TGTGACAGCAGATCCCGAGACTCGGCCCACCAAGAGACCCAGTACTCC. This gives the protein CDSRSRDSAHQETQYS.

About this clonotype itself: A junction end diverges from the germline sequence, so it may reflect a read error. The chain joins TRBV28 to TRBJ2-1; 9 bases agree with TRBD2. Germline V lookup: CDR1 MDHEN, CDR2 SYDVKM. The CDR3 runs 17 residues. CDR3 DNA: TGTGTCAGCAGTCTACATTATGGACTAGCGAGGGTAGATGTGCAGTTCTTC. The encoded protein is CVSSLHYGLARVDVQFF.

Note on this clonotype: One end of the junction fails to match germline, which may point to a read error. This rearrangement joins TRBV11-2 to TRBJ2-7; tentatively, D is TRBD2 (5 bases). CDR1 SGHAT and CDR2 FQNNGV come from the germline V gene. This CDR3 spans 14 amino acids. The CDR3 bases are TGTGCCAACAGCTTGGCGGATATGAGGGTCGAGCAGTATTTC. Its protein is CANSLADMRVEQYF.

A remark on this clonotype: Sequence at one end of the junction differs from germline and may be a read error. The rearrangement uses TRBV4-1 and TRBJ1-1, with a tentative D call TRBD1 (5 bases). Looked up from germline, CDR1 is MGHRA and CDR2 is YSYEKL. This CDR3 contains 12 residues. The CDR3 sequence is CTSSQGNTEAFF. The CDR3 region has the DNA TGCACCAGTAGCCAGGGCAACACTGAAGCTTTCTTT.

The CDR3 DNA reads as TGTGCCAGTACTGCAGGTCAAAGGGGCAATGAGCAGTTCTTC. This gives the protein CASTAGQRGNEQFF. The chain has TRBV12-3 or TRBV12-4 and TRBJ2-1; the D gene is possibly TRBD1 (5 bases). The ends were cut back, 9 bases at V and 6 bases at J, with 18 bases in the middle. This CDR3 contains 14 residues.

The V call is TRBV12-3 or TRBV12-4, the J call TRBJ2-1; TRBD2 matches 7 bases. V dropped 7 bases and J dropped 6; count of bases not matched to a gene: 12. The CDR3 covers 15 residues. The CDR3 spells CASTPRTSGPNEQFF. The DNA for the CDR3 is TGTGCCAGCACCCCCAGGACTAGTGGCCCCAATGAGCAGTTCTTC.

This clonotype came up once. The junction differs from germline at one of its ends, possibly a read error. The CDR3 is CAGSYTSGANVLTF. The CDR3 DNA follows: TGTGCCGGCAGTTACACCTCCGGGGCCAACGTCCTGACTTTC. The V call is TRBV6-2 or TRBV6-3, the J call TRBJ2-6; D is undetermined. The V gene's germline CDR1 is MNHEY and CDR2 SVGEGT. This CDR3 is built from 14 residues.

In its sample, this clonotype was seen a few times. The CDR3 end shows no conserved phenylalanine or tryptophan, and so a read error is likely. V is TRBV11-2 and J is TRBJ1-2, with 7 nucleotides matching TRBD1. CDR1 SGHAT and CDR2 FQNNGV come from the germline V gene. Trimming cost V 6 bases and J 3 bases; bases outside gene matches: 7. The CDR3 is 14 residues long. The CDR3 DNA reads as TGTGCCAGCAGTCCAGCTGACAGGGACTATGGCTACACCCTC. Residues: CASSPADRDYGYTL.

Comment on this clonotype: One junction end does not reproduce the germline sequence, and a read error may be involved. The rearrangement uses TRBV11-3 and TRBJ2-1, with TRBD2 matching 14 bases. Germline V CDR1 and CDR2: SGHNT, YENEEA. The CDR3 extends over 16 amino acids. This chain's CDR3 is CASNLSGTSGRGEQFF. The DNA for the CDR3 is TGTGCCAGCAACTTATCGGGGACTAGCGGGAGAGGTGAACAGTTCTTC.

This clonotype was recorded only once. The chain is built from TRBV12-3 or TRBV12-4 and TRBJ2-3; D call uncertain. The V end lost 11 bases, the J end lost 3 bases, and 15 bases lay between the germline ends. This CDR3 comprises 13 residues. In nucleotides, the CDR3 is TGTGCCTACAGCCCTGGACGGACAGATACGCAGTATTTT. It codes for CAYSPGRTDTQYF.

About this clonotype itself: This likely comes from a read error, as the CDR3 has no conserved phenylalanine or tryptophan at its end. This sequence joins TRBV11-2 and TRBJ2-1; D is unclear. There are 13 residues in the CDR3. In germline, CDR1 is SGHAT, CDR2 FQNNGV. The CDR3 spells CASRLNDAYEQFL. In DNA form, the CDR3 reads TGTGCCAGCAGGTTAAATGATGCCTATGAACAGTTCCTC.

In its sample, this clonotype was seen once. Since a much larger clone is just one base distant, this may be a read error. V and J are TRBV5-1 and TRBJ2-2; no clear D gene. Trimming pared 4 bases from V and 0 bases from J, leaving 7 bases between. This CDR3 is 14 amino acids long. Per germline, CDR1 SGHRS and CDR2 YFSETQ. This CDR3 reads CASSDDANTGELFF. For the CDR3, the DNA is TGCGCCAGCAGCGATGACGCGAACACCGGGGAGCTGTTTTTT.

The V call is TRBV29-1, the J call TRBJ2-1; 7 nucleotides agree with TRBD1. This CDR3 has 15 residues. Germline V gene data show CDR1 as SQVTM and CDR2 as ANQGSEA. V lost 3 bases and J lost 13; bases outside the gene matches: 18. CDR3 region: CSVERRDSGYNVQFF. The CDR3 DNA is TGCAGCGTTGAGCGCCGGGACAGTGGTTACAATGTACAGTTCTTC.

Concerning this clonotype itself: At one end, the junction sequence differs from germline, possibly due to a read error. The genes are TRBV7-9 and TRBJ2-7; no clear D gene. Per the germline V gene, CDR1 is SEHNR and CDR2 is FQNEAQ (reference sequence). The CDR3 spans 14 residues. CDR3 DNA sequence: TGTGCCAGCGGCTTAGATGGCGCCTCCTACGAGCGGTACTTC. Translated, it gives CASGLDGASYERYF.

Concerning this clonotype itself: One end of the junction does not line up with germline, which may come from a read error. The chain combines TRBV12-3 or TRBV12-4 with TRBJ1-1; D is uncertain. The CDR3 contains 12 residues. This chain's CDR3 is CASSARSTEAFF. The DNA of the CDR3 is TGTGCCAGCAGCGCAAGGAGCACTGAAGCATTCTTT.

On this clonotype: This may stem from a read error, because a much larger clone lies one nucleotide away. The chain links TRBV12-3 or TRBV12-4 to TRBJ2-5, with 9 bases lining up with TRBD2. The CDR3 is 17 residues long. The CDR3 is CASSLWLAGSLGETRYF. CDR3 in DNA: TGTGCCAGCAGTTTATGGCTAGCGGGGTCGTTGGGGGAGACCCGGTACTTC.

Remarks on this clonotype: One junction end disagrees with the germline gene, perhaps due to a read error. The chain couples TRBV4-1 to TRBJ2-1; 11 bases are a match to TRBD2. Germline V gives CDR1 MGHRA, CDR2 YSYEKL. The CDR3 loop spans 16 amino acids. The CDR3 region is CTSSQSGTSGDNEQSF. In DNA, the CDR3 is TGTACCAGCAGCCAATCCGGGACTAGCGGTGACAATGAGCAGTCCTTC.

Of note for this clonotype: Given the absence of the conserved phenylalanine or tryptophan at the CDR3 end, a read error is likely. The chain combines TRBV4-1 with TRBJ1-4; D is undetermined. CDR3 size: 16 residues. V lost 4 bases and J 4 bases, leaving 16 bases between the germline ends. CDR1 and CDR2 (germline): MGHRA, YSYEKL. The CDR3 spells CASSLEPGGYNEKLFL. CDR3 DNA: TGCGCCAGCAGCCTTGAGCCGGGAGGATATAATGAAAAACTGTTTTTA.

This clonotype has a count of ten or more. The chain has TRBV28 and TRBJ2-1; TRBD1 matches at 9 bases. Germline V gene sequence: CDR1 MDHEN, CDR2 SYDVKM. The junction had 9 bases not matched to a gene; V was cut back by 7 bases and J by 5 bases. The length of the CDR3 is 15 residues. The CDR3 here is CASNPPGQGHNEQFF. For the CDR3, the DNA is TGTGCCAGCAACCCCCCGGGACAGGGCCACAATGAGCAGTTCTTC.

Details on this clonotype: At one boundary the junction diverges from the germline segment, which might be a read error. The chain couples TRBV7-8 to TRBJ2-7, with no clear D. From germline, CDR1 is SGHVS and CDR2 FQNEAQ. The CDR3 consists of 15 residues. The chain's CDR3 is CANSLVGLDHYEQYF. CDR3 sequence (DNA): TGTGCCAACAGCTTAGTAGGGCTAGATCACTACGAGCAGTATTTC.

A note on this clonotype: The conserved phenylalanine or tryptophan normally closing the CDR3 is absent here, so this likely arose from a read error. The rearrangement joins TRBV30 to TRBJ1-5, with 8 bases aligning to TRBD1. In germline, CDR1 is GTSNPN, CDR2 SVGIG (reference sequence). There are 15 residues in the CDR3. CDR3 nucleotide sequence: TGTGCCTGGAGTACTGACAGGGGAGGCAACCAGCCCCAGCATCTT. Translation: CAWSTDRGGNQPQHL.

The CDR3 protein is CASSRMGGQGFATEAFF. Written as DNA, the CDR3 is TGTGCCAGCAGCCGAATGGGAGGACAGGGGTTCGCCACTGAAGCTTTCTTT. The chain carries TRBV11-2 and TRBJ1-1; 9 bases line up with TRBD1. CDR1 and CDR2 (germline): SGHAT, FQNNGV. Trimming took 5 bases from V and 4 from J; bases not matched to a gene: 14. The CDR3 totals 17 residues.

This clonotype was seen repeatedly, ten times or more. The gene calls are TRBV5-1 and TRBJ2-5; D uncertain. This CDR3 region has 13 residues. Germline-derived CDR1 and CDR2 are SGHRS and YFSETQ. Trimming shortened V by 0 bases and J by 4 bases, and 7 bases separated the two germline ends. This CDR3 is CASSLEAVETQYF. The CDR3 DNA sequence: TGCGCCAGCAGCTTGGAGGCGGTAGAGACCCAGTACTTC.

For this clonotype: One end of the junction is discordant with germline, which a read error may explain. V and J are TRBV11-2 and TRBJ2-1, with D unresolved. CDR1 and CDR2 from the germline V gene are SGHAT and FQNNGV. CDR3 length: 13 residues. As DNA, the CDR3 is TGTGGCAGCAGTTTAAATGATGCCTATGGGCAGTTCTTC. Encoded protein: CGSSLNDAYGQFF.

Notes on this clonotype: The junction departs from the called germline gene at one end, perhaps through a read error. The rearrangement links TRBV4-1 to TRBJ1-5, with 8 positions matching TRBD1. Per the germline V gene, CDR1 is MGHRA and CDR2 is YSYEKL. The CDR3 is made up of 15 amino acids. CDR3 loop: CAGSQQGDGNQPQHF. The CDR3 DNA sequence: TGCGCCGGCAGCCAACAGGGGGATGGCAATCAGCCCCAGCATTTT.

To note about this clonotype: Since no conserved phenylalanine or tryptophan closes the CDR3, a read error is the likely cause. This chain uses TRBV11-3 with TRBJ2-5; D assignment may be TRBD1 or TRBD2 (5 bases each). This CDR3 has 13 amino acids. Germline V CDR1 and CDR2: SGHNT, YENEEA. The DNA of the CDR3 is TGTGCCACCTGCAGAGGGACCGTAGAGATCCAGTACTTA. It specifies CATCRGTVEIQYL.